This TCR beta chain came from a study of cytotoxic CD8 clonotypes in ibrutinib-treated CLL. Looking at the study overall: Overall, 24 responses were partial and 2 complete; following median 68 months, approximately 15 patients stayed remitted and some 12 progressed.

The CDR3 is 13 residues long. The germline CDR1 and CDR2 sequences are SGHAT and FQNNGV. With 1 base removed from V and 3 bases from J, the gap between germline ends came to 3 bases. TCRdb keeps only in-frame clones here, not all; method: immunoSEQ multiplex PCR. The sample has about 74,000 clones, 80% seen once. V usage is TRBV11-2 and J usage is TRBJ2-2; D is unclear. This clonotype was obtained from a human donor with chronic lymphocytic leukemia. The sequences come from PBMCs, collected at disease progression, from a patient treated with ibrutinib. CDR3 protein: CASSLVDTGELFF. DNA for the CDR3: TGTGCCAGCAGCTTAGTCGACACCGGGGAGCTGTTTTTT.